These 10 T cell receptor beta chains were all obtained from the same sample, sequenced in a study of patients and donors after allogeneic stem cell transplantation. One entry per CDR3 protein results from TCRdb running MiXCR on the RT-PCR reads. The sample yields around 82,000 distinct CDR3 sequences, roughly 5.2% seen once. Sequenced sample: blood, either unsorted or a sorted T cell fraction (not recorded which). These receptors were obtained from a human donor who was either an allogeneic HSCT recipient or a stem cell or donor lymphocyte infusion donor (not recorded which). It is not recorded whose cells these are; they may come from a transplant donor.

The table lists this clonotype with many counts. The J gene is TRBJ1-1, the V gene TRBV4-2; D uncertain. This CDR3 is 16 amino acids long. Between the trimmed V and J ends, which lost 3 bases and 6 bases, there was a span of 20 bases. Germline V CDR1 and CDR2: LGHNA, YNFKEQ. The CDR3 sequence is CASSQADAPGVAEAFF. The CDR3 region has the DNA TGTGCCAGCAGCCAGGCAGATGCCCCGGGCGTCGCTGAAGCTTTCTTT.

At least ten counts were recorded for this clonotype. As DNA, the CDR3 is TGCGCCAGCAGCCAAGCTAGTGGACTAGCGGGAGTCACAGATACGCAGTATTTT. Translation: CASSQASGLAGVTDTQYF. This sequence joins TRBV4-1 and TRBJ2-3, with 13 bases lining up with TRBD2. CDR1 MGHRA and CDR2 YSYEKL come from the germline V gene. Losses at the gene ends were 1 base for V and 2 bases for J; bases not matched to a gene: 6. This CDR3 has 18 residues.

This clonotype showed up many times. V and J are TRBV28 and TRBJ2-7, with a weak D call TRBD1 (5 bases). CDR3 size: 14 residues. Germline V gives CDR1 MDHEN, CDR2 SYDVKM. V lost 2 bases, J lost 7 bases, and 15 bases lay in between. The CDR3 DNA follows: TGTGCCAGCAGTTTAATTATTAGAAGGGGAGAGCAGTACTTC. As protein: CASSLIIRRGEQYF.

This rearrangement joins TRBV5-1 to TRBJ2-7; TRBD2 agrees at 8 bases. Germline assignment: CDR1 SGHRS and CDR2 YFSETQ. This CDR3 contains 14 residues. V trimming: 4 bases; J trimming: 3 bases; junction bases outside the gene matches: 6. The CDR3 DNA follows: TGCGCCAGCAGCCTGGGACTAGAGCTCTACGAGCAGTACTTC. This encodes CASSLGLELYEQYF.

This clonotype was seen repeatedly, ten times or more. The chain links TRBV10-3 to TRBJ1-1; D remains ambiguous. Germline V gene lookup returns CDR1 ENHRY and CDR2 SYGVKD. Between the trimmed V and J ends, which lost 5 bases and 6 bases, there was a span of 13 bases. CDR3 length: 13 amino acids. The CDR3 DNA is TGTGCCATCAGTTCGGCAGTGATCTCTGAAGCTTTCTTT. It is translated as CAISSAVISEAFF.

This clonotype was seen at least ten times. This chain joins TRBV11-3 and TRBJ2-1; tentative D call: TRBD2 (5 bases). Per germline, CDR1 SGHNT and CDR2 YENEEA. V was clipped by 5 bases and J by 4 bases, with 18 bases between them. CDR3 length: 16 residues. CDR3 protein: CASSPSYGPQYNEQFF. Written as DNA, the CDR3 is TGTGCCAGCAGCCCTAGCTATGGGCCGCAGTACAATGAGCAGTTCTTC.

This clonotype came up many times. The chain recombines TRBV3-1 with TRBJ1-4, with D unclear. The V end was cut by 2 bases, the J end by 8 bases, with 12 bases between. The germline V gene has CDR1 LGHDT and CDR2 YNNKEL (reference sequence). This CDR3 has 14 residues. The chain's CDR3 is CASSQILGNEKLFF. CDR3 nucleotide sequence: TGTGCCAGCAGCCAAATTTTGGGTAACGAAAAACTGTTTTTT.

The V gene is TRBV11-3, the J gene TRBJ2-3, with D unresolved. Germline V gives CDR1 SGHNT, CDR2 YENEEA. There are 14 residues in the CDR3. The ends were cut back, 6 bases at V and 0 bases at J, with 10 bases in the middle. The CDR3 coding sequence is TGTGCCAGCAGTCGTCGGACCAGCACAGATACGCAGTATTTT. Encoded protein: CASSRRTSTDTQYF.

This clonotype was seen only a few times. The V call is TRBV20-1, the J call TRBJ2-1; TRBD2 agrees at 10 bases. Germline V CDR1 and CDR2: DFQATT, SNEGSKA (reference sequence). The V and J ends lost 4 bases and 10 bases, in that order; junction bases with no gene match: 7. CDR3 size: 13 residues. CDR3 bases: TGCAGTGCTAACCTAGCGGGAGCAGGCGAGCAGTTCTTC. Protein product: CSANLAGAGEQFF.

This clonotype showed up many times. The genes are TRBV24-1 and TRBJ1-2, with 10 bases identical to TRBD1. The CDR3 is made up of 16 amino acids. Germline V gene lookup returns CDR1 KGHDR and CDR2 SFDVKD. V shed 3 bases, J shed 7 bases, and the junction held 10 bases outside the gene matches. This chain's CDR3 is CATSDDKPGQGFGYTF. CDR3 coding DNA: TGTGCCACCAGTGATGACAAACCGGGACAGGGGTTTGGCTACACCTTC.